These 30 T cell receptor beta chains originate from one sample sequenced in a study of T cell responses to AZD1222 COVID-19 vaccine (TCRdb year 2021). The protocol used for the library was the immunoSEQ multiplex PCR assay. This immuneACCESS table, as held by TCRdb, lists in-frame sequences with V and J called but not all clones. Of the missing ones, under half trace to an unresolved V gene in checked studies; the others have no known cause. Within this sample are more than 140,000 clones, with 70% to 90% of them counted one time only. The ten largest account for around 3.4% of the sample. This sample's time point label indicates: baseline before first vaccination. In light of the paper, this sample's treatment or condition label describes: meningococcal conjugate vaccine given as trial control. The sample was peripheral blood, taken on day 0 of MenACWY control vaccination. The receptors stem from an adult in good health.

The rearrangement joins TRBV19 to TRBJ1-4, with unresolved D. Trimming shortened V by 7 bases and J by 0 bases, and 27 bases separated the two germline ends. Germline CDR1 LNHDA, CDR2 SQIVND (reference sequence). This CDR3 is 20 amino acids long. CDR3 bases: TGTGCCAGTAATCATCTCTCCAAAGGGAGACGGCCTGCAACTAATGAAAAACTGTTTTTT. Translation gives CASNHLSKGRRPATNEKLFF.

The V and J genes are TRBV27 and TRBJ1-5, with 9 bases fitting TRBD1. The V gene end was trimmed by 3 bases and the J gene end by 7 bases; junction bases not matched to a gene: 10. Germline CDR1 MNHEY, CDR2 SMNVEV (reference sequence). The CDR3 totals 16 residues. The CDR3 bases are TGTGCCAGCAGTTTCCTAACAGGGGGCGTATGGCAGCCCCAGCATTTT. Its protein is CASSFLTGGVWQPQHF.

J is TRBJ2-7 and V is TRBV11-3; D gene ambiguous. Trimming cost V 2 bases and J 2 bases, with 13 bases left between them. CDR3 size: 15 residues. The V gene's germline CDR1 is SGHNT and CDR2 YENEEA. CDR3 sequence: CASSLFPGATYEQYF. The DNA of the CDR3 is TGTGCCAGCAGCTTATTCCCCGGCGCAACCTACGAGCAGTACTTC.

The V and J genes are TRBV11-2 and TRBJ2-7, with TRBD2 identical over 9 bases. V trimming: 6 bases; J trimming: 5 bases; junction bases outside the gene matches: 8. The germline CDR1 and CDR2 sequences are SGHAT and FQNNGV. This CDR3 region has 14 residues. CDR3 sequence (DNA): TGTGCCAGCAGAAGCGGGGGGCGCGTCAACGAGCAGTACTTC. Its protein product is CASRSGGRVNEQYF.

The chain is built from TRBV7-2 and TRBJ1-1; possibly TRBD1 for D (5 bases). The germline V gene encodes CDR1 SGHTA and CDR2 FQGNSA. This CDR3 has 15 amino acids. Trimming left V 5 bases short and J 0 bases short, with 13 bases between. In nucleotides, the CDR3 is TGTGCCAGCAGCCCCCCGGGGCGTATGAACACTGAAGCTTTCTTT. Its protein product is CASSPPGRMNTEAFF. Drawing the rest from reference TRBV7-2 and TRBJ1-1, the complete variable domain is GAGVSQSPSNKVTEKGKDVELRCDPISGHTALYWYRQSLGQGLEFLIYFQGNSAPDKSGLPSDRFSAERTGGSVSTLTIQRTQQEDSAVYLCASSPPGRMNTEAFFGQGTRLTVV.

The CDR3 is CASSLGTTSTDTQYF. DNA of the CDR3: TGTGCCAGCAGCTTAGGGACGACTAGCACAGATACGCAGTATTTT. The chain is built from TRBV7-9 and TRBJ2-3, with D hard to call. The germline V and J ends were trimmed by 1 base and 0 bases, with 8 bases remaining between them. Germline V CDR1 and CDR2: SEHNR, FQNEAQ (reference sequence). The CDR3 runs 15 residues.

The chain recombines TRBV6-6 with TRBJ2-3; 9 positions match TRBD2. J lost 0 bases, V lost 6 bases, and 4 bases had no gene match. This CDR3 region has 15 residues. Germline CDR1 is MNHNY and CDR2 is SVGAGI (reference sequence). CDR3 DNA: TGTGCCAGCAGGAGGACTAGCGCCAGCACAGATACGCAGTATTTT. Protein: CASRRTSASTDTQYF.

V is TRBV27 and J is TRBJ2-6; D is uncertain. The CDR3 totals 16 residues. CDR1 MNHEY and CDR2 SMNVEV come from the germline V gene (reference sequence). Trimming took off 1 base at V and 0 bases at J, with 7 bases between the two ends. CDR3 nucleotide sequence: TGTGCCAGCAGTTTATTAGGCGGCTCTGGGGCCAACGTCCTGACTTTC. This sequence encodes CASSLLGGSGANVLTF.

The V gene is TRBV23-1, the J gene TRBJ2-7; perhaps TRBD1 as D (5 bases). TRBV23-1 is marked as an open reading frame, function uncertain. The length of the CDR3 is 13 residues. V lost 8 bases, J lost 3 bases, and 14 bases lay in between. The CDR3 DNA follows: TGCGCCAGCCCTCCAGGGTGTCGCTACGAGCAGTACTTC. As protein: CASPPGCRYEQYF.

The chain uses TRBV7-9 and TRBJ1-1; D remains unclear. The V end was cut by 2 bases, the J end by 1 base, with 8 bases between. Germline loops: CDR1 SEHNR, CDR2 FQNEAQ (reference sequence). CDR3 length equals 14 residues. Here the CDR3 DNA reads TGTGCCAGCAGCTTAAACCGCCCGAACACTGAAGCTTTCTTT. It codes for CASSLNRPNTEAFF. Complete variable domain (other parts from reference TRBV7-9 and TRBJ1-1): DTGVSQNPRHKITKRGQNVTFRCDPISEHNRLYWYRQTLGQGPEFLTYFQNEAQLEKSRLLSDRFSAERPKGSFSTLEIQRTEQGDSAMYLCASSLNRPNTEAFFGQGTRLTVV.

The chain recombines TRBV21-1 with TRBJ2-7; TRBD2, the D gene given by the table, was not confirmed from the DNA. TRBV21-1 is recorded as a pseudogene. This CDR3 region has 14 residues. CDR3 sequence (DNA): TGTGCCAGCGGGAAACTAGGAAGCTCCTACGAGCAGTACTTC. As protein: CASGKLGSSYEQYF.

The V and J genes are TRBV11-2 and TRBJ2-1; 8 bases map to TRBD2. Unmatched junction bases numbered 7, after V lost 4 bases and J lost 8 bases. The CDR3 is 14 amino acids. Germline V gene data show CDR1 as SGHAT and CDR2 as FQNNGV. The CDR3 spells CASSSSGRGYEQFF. The CDR3 region has the DNA TGTGCCAGCAGCTCTAGCGGGCGAGGGTATGAGCAGTTCTTC.

This clone was seen more than once but under ten times. The V and J genes are TRBV13 and TRBJ2-7; the D is unclear. This CDR3 is 13 amino acids long. The V end was cut by 5 bases, the J end by 3 bases, with 11 bases between. CDR1 and CDR2 (germline): PRHDT, FYEKMQ (reference sequence). The CDR3 here is CASSPGLDYEQYF. The DNA for the CDR3 is TGTGCCAGCAGCCCCGGCCTGGACTACGAGCAGTACTTC.

The rearrangement joins TRBV6-5 to TRBJ2-3; D might be TRBD1 (6 bases). V was trimmed by 6 bases and J by 0 bases, leaving 10 bases between them. CDR1 MNHEY and CDR2 SVGAGI come from the germline V gene. This CDR3 has 14 residues. The CDR3 sequence: CASSQGSSTDTQYF. The DNA of the CDR3 is TGTGCCAGCAGCCAGGGGTCTAGCACAGATACGCAGTATTTT.

The genes are TRBV7-9 and TRBJ1-4, with D unclear. Germline V gene sequence: CDR1 SEHNR, CDR2 FQNEAQ (reference sequence). The CDR3 is 13 amino acids. V lost 5 bases and J 10 bases, leaving 14 bases between the germline ends. DNA of the CDR3: TGTGCCAGCAGCGATGTAGGCGCCTTAAAACTGTTTTTT. Amino acid sequence: CASSDVGALKLFF.

The gene calls are TRBV24-1 and TRBJ1-2, with 9 bases fitting TRBD1. CDR3 length: 13 amino acids. V was pared by 4 bases and J by 8 bases, with 4 bases of the junction left unmatched. Germline values: CDR1 KGHDR, CDR2 SFDVKD. CDR3 bases: TGTGCCACCAGTGAAAGGACAGGGGTAGGCTACACCTTC. As protein: CATSERTGVGYTF.

Comment on this clone: Other DNA variants within this sample encode the same CDR3. This chain uses TRBV28 with TRBJ2-5; possibly TRBD2 for D (5 bases). Trimming shortened V by 6 bases and J by 3 bases, and 8 bases separated the two germline ends. The CDR3 extends over 12 amino acids. CDR1 is MDHEN, CDR2 SYDVKM, per germline. CDR3 nucleotides: TGTGCCAGCAGGGCCGGGAAAGAGACCCAGTACTTC. Encoded protein: CASRAGKETQYF.

The DNA for the CDR3 is TGTGCCAGCCGATTCAGCGGGAGGGTTTCTGGGGCCAACGTCCTGACTTTC. This sequence encodes CASRFSGRVSGANVLTF. V and J are TRBV18 and TRBJ2-6, with 10 bases that match TRBD2. The CDR3 consists of 17 residues. After removal of 8 bases from V and 1 base from J, the junction contained 8 bases not matched to a gene. Germline V lookup: CDR1 KGHSH, CDR2 LQKENI.

The V and J genes are TRBV11-3 and TRBJ2-3; D is perhaps TRBD1 (5 bases). In germline, CDR1 is SGHNT, CDR2 YENEEA. Between the trimmed V and J ends, which lost 1 base and 6 bases, there was a span of 8 bases. CDR3 length: 13 residues. For the CDR3, the DNA is TGTGCCAGCAGCTTAGCAGGGCGGGATACGCAGTATTTT. It encodes CASSLAGRDTQYF.

The chain is built from TRBV15 and TRBJ1-2, with D perhaps TRBD1 (5 bases). Germline CDR1 LNHNV, CDR2 YYDKDF (reference sequence). The CDR3 is 14 residues long. Trimming shortened V by 1 base and J by 3 bases, and 9 bases separated the two germline ends. CDR3 coding DNA: TGTGCCACCAGCAGAGCCGGGGCACACTATGGCTACACCTTC. Protein sequence: CATSRAGAHYGYTF.

The chain employs TRBV28 and TRBJ2-3, with 10 bases lining up with TRBD2. Looked up from germline, CDR1 is MDHEN and CDR2 is SYDVKM. V was pared by 5 bases and J by 4 bases, with 3 bases of the junction left unmatched. This CDR3 spans 14 amino acids. The CDR3 DNA sequence: TGTGCCAGCAGTCTAGCGGGAGACGCAGATACGCAGTATTTT. Protein sequence: CASSLAGDADTQYF.

The chain links TRBV5-4 to TRBJ2-2; 12 bases fit TRBD1. The germline V gene encodes CDR1 SGHNT and CDR2 YYREEE (reference sequence). The CDR3 covers 17 residues. The V segment lost 4 bases and the J segment 5 bases; nucleotides outside the gene matches: 9. Here the CDR3 reads CASSGDRGRIRTGELFF. CDR3 coding DNA: TGTGCCAGCAGCGGGGACAGGGGGCGGATAAGGACCGGGGAGCTGTTTTTT. Variable domain in full (rest from reference TRBV5-4 and TRBJ2-2): ETGVTQSPTHLIKTRGQQVTLRCSSQSGHNTVSWYQQALGQGPQFIFQYYREEENGRGNFPPRFSGLQFPNYSSELNVNALELDDSALYLCASSGDRGRIRTGELFFGEGSRLTVL.

This clone turned up a few times. This rearrangement joins TRBV19 to TRBJ1-1, with D perhaps matching TRBD1 (6 bases). The V gene's germline CDR1 is LNHDA and CDR2 SQIVND (reference sequence). CDR3 length: 14 amino acids. V was cut by 3 bases and J by 7 bases, with 15 bases left in between. The CDR3 reads CASSIWGARNEAFF. The CDR3 DNA is TGTGCCAGTAGTATTTGGGGGGCGCGTAATGAAGCTTTCTTT.

In DNA, the CDR3 is TGCGCCAGCAGCTTGGAAGCAAGAGGAAACACCATATATTTT. Protein product: CASSLEARGNTIYF. This sequence joins TRBV5-1 and TRBJ1-3; no reliable D call. The CDR3 spans 14 residues. CDR1 and CDR2 from the germline V gene are SGHRS and YFSETQ. V lost 0 bases to trimming and J lost 4 bases, with 8 bases between them.

The rearrangement uses TRBV7-2 and TRBJ1-2; TRBD1 is a possible D gene (5 bases). CDR3 size: 16 residues. Trimming pared 1 base from V and 1 base from J, leaving 13 bases between. Germline loops: CDR1 SGHTA, CDR2 FQGNSA. The CDR3 DNA reads TGTGCCAGCAGCTTAGGAGGGACTGAGGTTAACTATGGCTACACCTTC. Encoded protein: CASSLGGTEVNYGYTF.

The V call is TRBV7-2, the J call TRBJ1-5; D uncertain. In germline, CDR1 is SGHTA, CDR2 FQGNSA. V shed 2 bases and J shed 1 base, with 6 bases lying between them. The CDR3 has 14 amino acids. The DNA of the CDR3 is TGTGCCAGCAGCTTATTTCCGAGCAATCAGCCCCAGCATTTT. Translating gives CASSLFPSNQPQHF.

The gene calls are TRBV5-6 and TRBJ2-1; possibly TRBD1 or TRBD2 for D (5 bases each). Germline CDR1 and CDR2: SGHDT and YYEEEE. The CDR3 is 18 residues long. V lost 4 bases to trimming and J lost 4 bases, with 24 bases between them. CDR3 amino acids: CASSPKLLREQAYNEQFF. The CDR3 bases are TGTGCCAGCAGCCCTAAACTCCTCAGGGAGCAGGCATACAATGAGCAGTTCTTC.

About this clone: Germline and junction disagree at one end, which may indicate a read error. V is TRBV5-1 and J is TRBJ1-2; D may be TRBD1 (5 bases). The CDR3 contains 16 residues. From germline, CDR1 is SGHRS and CDR2 YFSETQ. DNA of the CDR3: TGCGCCAGCAGCTCTGGTGGTCGCAGGGATTCCTATGGCCACACCTTC. It yields the protein CASSSGGRRDSYGHTF.

The V and J genes are TRBV6-2 or TRBV6-3 and TRBJ2-7, with D perhaps being TRBD1 or TRBD2 (6 bases each). The CDR3 contains 12 residues. Germline V lookup: CDR1 MNHEY, CDR2 SVGEGT. Deletions cut 4 bases from V and 7 bases from J, with 11 bases between. The CDR3 DNA is TGTGCCAGCAGTTCGGGGGCTGAAGAGCAGTACTTC. Translation gives CASSSGAEEQYF.

The rearrangement uses TRBV7-2 and TRBJ1-3; D is unclear. Germline lookup yields CDR1 SGHTA and CDR2 FQGNSA. The V and J ends lost 0 bases and 0 bases respectively, with 9 bases between them. There are 16 residues in the CDR3. The CDR3 nucleotides are TGTGCCAGCAGCTTAGCTCACCGAAGCTCTGGAAACACCATATATTTT. Amino acid sequence: CASSLAHRSSGNTIYF. The complete variable domain, with remaining parts taken from reference TRBV7-2 and TRBJ1-3, reads GAGVSQSPSNKVTEKGKDVELRCDPISGHTALYWYRQSLGQGLEFLIYFQGNSAPDKSGLPSDRFSAERTGGSVSTLTIQRTQQEDSAVYLCASSLAHRSSGNTIYFGEGSWLTVV.